This paragraph reports one TCR beta chain. TCR alpha and beta CDR3 regions were amplified from RNA using iRepertoire nested multiplex PCR. TCRdb passed the multiplex PCR reads through MiXCR, listing each CDR3 protein once. The sample has 44,000 or so distinct CDR3 sequences, approximately 20% seen once. The sample belongs to a study of glioma-infiltrating T cells. This CDR3 has 13 residues. Per germline, CDR1 SQVTM and CDR2 ANQGSEA. The germline V and J ends were trimmed by 6 bases and 3 bases, with 14 bases remaining between them. This chain connects TRBV29-1 to TRBJ1-1; weak D call: TRBD1 (6 bases). What was sequenced was glioma tissue, nonneoplastic brain tissue, or PBMCs (not recorded which). The TCR was taken from a human donor with low-grade glioma or glioblastoma, undergoing nonglioma brain surgery, or in good health (not recorded which). The CDR3 nucleotides are TGCAGCGTCATCCACAGGGTGGACACTGAAGCTTTCTTT. This codes for CSVIHRVDTEAFF.